Given below is one TCR beta chain in context. As yet, its antigen is unknown. The sample comes from a study of blood T cells in healthy people across ages. Study outcomes and limitations: Estimates of total diversity, which came from one million sequenced T cells, were considered to be underestimates.

A sample-barcoded 5' primer and a J-beta primer mix were used in a second PCR of about 7 to 12 cycles. MiXCR, run by TCRdb on the 5' RACE reads, gives a single entry per CDR3 protein. Of some 710,000 distinct CDR3 sequences in the sample, about 24% were seen once. The sample consisted of blood. The sequence came from a man aged 65-85 years in good health.

The DNA of the CDR3 is TGCAGCGTATCCCCCGGGACAGCCTATGGCTACACCTTC. Translating it yields CSVSPGTAYGYTF. The genes are TRBV29-1 and TRBJ1-2; 7 bases fit TRBD1. Germline CDR1 reads SQVTM; CDR2 reads ANQGSEA. This CDR3 contains 13 residues. The V and J ends lost 6 bases and 4 bases, in that order; junction bases with no gene match: 8.